One and the same sample provided the 14 T cell receptor beta chains below, sequenced in a study of T cells in Graves' hyperthyroidism and ophthalmopathy (dated by TCRdb to the late 2010s). Libraries were made using multiplex PCR. Sequencing was carried out with an Illumina HiSeq 2000. Amplification of TCR beta CDR3 regions was carried out from RNA transcripts. The first round of RT-PCR for the TCR CDR3 was performed with the HTBI primer set and the Qiagen OneStep RT-PCR kit. TCRdb took the public reads, trimmed them with fastp at Q25, ran MiXCR for clone calling and kept in-frame beta chains. Rows matching on CDR3 protein sequence are summarized as one entry with the most common DNA and genes. The sample table records about 620,000 distinct CDR3 sequences; roughly 15% of these occur just once. 3% to 4.5% of the sample is held by the ten biggest clonotypes. Sequenced material: blood. These receptor sequences come from a young woman with Graves' hyperthyroidism.

The table lists this clonotype with a few counts. The rearrangement joins TRBV11-2 to TRBJ2-7, with D possibly matching TRBD1 (6 bases). The ends were cut back, 5 bases at V and 4 bases at J, with 18 bases in the middle. This CDR3 contains 15 residues. Germline CDR1 reads SGHAT; CDR2 reads FQNNGV. The CDR3: CASSRQDSSRYEQYF. The CDR3 nucleotides are TGTGCCAGCAGCCGACAGGACAGTAGTCGGTACGAGCAGTACTTC. Combining the CDR3 with reference TRBV11-2 and TRBJ2-7 gives the whole variable domain EAGVAQSPRYKIIEKRQSVAFWCNPISGHATLYWYQQILGQGPKLLIQFQNNGVVDDSQLPKDRFSAERLKGVDSTLKIQPAKLEDSAVYLCASSRQDSSRYEQYFGPGTRLTVT.

Comment on this clonotype: This may be a read error: a much more frequent sequence differs by one nucleotide. CDR3 DNA: TGTGCCAGCAGTTTAGAGGGAGGGAGTGGAGACCAGTACTTC. It is translated as CASSLEGGSGDQYF. The gene calls are TRBV28 and TRBJ2-5; 7 bases map to TRBD2. The CDR3 is 14 residues long. Trimming took 2 bases from V and 10 from J; bases not matched to a gene: 10. The germline V gene has CDR1 MDHEN and CDR2 SYDVKM.

This clonotype was seen repeatedly, ten times or more. J is TRBJ1-2 and V is TRBV20-1, with D perhaps matching TRBD1 (6 bases). The V end lost 5 bases, the J end lost 4 bases, and 17 bases lay between the germline ends. The V gene's germline CDR1 is DFQATT and CDR2 SNEGSKA (reference sequence). The CDR3 is 14 amino acids. The CDR3 DNA follows: TGCAGTGCTGCTAAACCGGGACAACCCTATGGCTACACCTTC. Translation gives CSAAKPGQPYGYTF.

The rearrangement uses TRBV5-1 and TRBJ1-3; D unclear. Germline V gene lookup returns CDR1 SGHRS and CDR2 YFSETQ. The germline V and J ends were trimmed by 0 bases and 8 bases, with 12 bases remaining between them. CDR3 length equals 14 residues. In DNA, the CDR3 is TGCGCCAGCAGCTTGGGGGCCTCAAGGGACACCATATATTTT. As protein: CASSLGASRDTIYF.

CDR3 coding DNA: TGCAGCGGGAAACAGGGCCGGGAGACCCAGTACTTC. Amino acids: CSGKQGRETQYF. The chain recombines TRBV29-1 with TRBJ2-5, with D possibly TRBD1 on 6 matching bases. The V end lost 7 bases, the J end lost 5 bases, and 14 bases lay between the germline ends. Germline-derived CDR1 and CDR2 are SQVTM and ANQGSEA. This CDR3 comprises 12 residues.

This chain joins TRBV27 and TRBJ2-2; 8 bases agree with TRBD2. Germline loops: CDR1 MNHEY, CDR2 SMNVEV (reference sequence). J was trimmed by 3 bases and V by 6 bases; bases with no gene match: 6. The CDR3 extends over 15 amino acids. The CDR3 region has the DNA TGTGCCAGCAGCCATACTAGCGGCGACACCGGGGAGCTGTTTTTT. Its translation: CASSHTSGDTGELFF.

The V and J genes are TRBV4-1 and TRBJ2-7, with D perhaps matching TRBD2 (5 bases). CDR1 is MGHRA, CDR2 YSYEKL, per germline. This CDR3 comprises 21 residues. The V and J ends lost 1 base and 4 bases respectively, with 32 bases between them. The CDR3 nucleotides read TGCGCCAGCAGCCAAGTACAAGATTCCGGGCCCTTTAAGGGAGAGCCTTACGAGCAGTACTTC. Amino acid sequence: CASSQVQDSGPFKGEPYEQYF.

The chain couples TRBV15 to TRBJ1-5; D is possibly TRBD1 (5 bases). CDR1 and CDR2 (germline): LNHNV, YYDKDF (reference sequence). The length of the CDR3 is 16 residues. Trimming shortened V by 4 bases and J by 5 bases, and 18 bases separated the two germline ends. The DNA of the CDR3 is TGTGCCACCAGCATTACGGATATGGGGGTCCATCAGCCCCAGCATTTT. It is translated as CATSITDMGVHQPQHF. The complete variable domain, with remaining parts taken from reference TRBV15 and TRBJ1-5, reads DAMVIQNPRYQVTQFGKPVTLSCSQTLNHNVMYWYQQKSSQAPKLLFHYYDKDFNNEADTPDNFQSRRPNTSFCFLDIRSPGLGDTAMYLCATSITDMGVHQPQHFGDGTRLSIL.

This clonotype appeared a few times. The chain links TRBV5-5 to TRBJ1-5; D is undetermined. The CDR3 runs 15 residues. Trimming shortened V by 0 bases and J by 7 bases, and 14 bases separated the two germline ends. CDR1 SGHKS and CDR2 YYEKEE come from the germline V gene (reference sequence). The CDR3, as DNA: TGTGCCAGCAGCTTGGATGGAGTCAATACGCAGCCCCAGCATTTT. Protein product: CASSLDGVNTQPQHF.

This clonotype was counted ten times or more. Here the CDR3 reads CASSSAGTGRKEQFF. The CDR3 DNA reads as TGTGCCAGCAGTTCAGCCGGGACAGGGAGGAAAGAGCAGTTCTTC. V and J are TRBV28 and TRBJ2-1; 9 nucleotides line up with TRBD1. Germline V gives CDR1 MDHEN, CDR2 SYDVKM. Trimming took 4 bases from V and 10 from J; bases not matched to a gene: 11. This CDR3 region has 15 residues.

V is TRBV20-1 and J is TRBJ1-5; D is ambiguous. Trimming removed 3 bases at V and 1 base at J, with 10 bases between. The CDR3 loop spans 14 amino acids. Germline loops: CDR1 DFQATT, CDR2 SNEGSKA (reference sequence). CDR3 nucleotides: TGCAGTGCTAGGGCGCGGATGAGCAATCAGCCCCAGCATTTT. It specifies CSARARMSNQPQHF.

This clonotype was seen repeatedly, ten times or more. The V call is TRBV24-1, the J call TRBJ2-2, with D perhaps TRBD1 or TRBD2 (6 bases each). Germline CDR1 KGHDR, CDR2 SFDVKD. Trimming cost V 10 bases and J 4 bases, with 15 bases left between them. There are 14 residues in the CDR3. CDR3 DNA: TGTGCCACTCCGGAGGGGGGAAGCACCGGGGAGCTGTTTTTT. This gives the protein CATPEGGSTGELFF.

A remark on this clonotype: Compared with germline, one end of the junction differs, possibly owing to a read error. For the CDR3, the DNA is TGCGCCAGCAGTTTAGCGGGAGAAGAGGCCCAGTACTTC. This gives the protein CASSLAGEEAQYF. The chain combines TRBV5-1 with TRBJ2-5; 9 bases fit TRBD2. CDR3 length equals 13 residues. CDR1 is SGHRS and CDR2 is YFSETQ in the germline V gene.

The chain has TRBV10-3 and TRBJ1-2; 10 nucleotides line up with TRBD1. The CDR3 is made up of 14 amino acids. Germline lookup yields CDR1 ENHRY and CDR2 SYGVKD. Trimming at V came to 6 bases and at J to 8 bases, leaving 9 bases not matched to a gene. The CDR3 protein is CAISPGQGLAGYTF. The CDR3 DNA reads TGTGCCATCAGCCCGGGACAGGGGTTGGCCGGCTACACCTTC.